This entry lists 2 T cell receptor beta chains sequenced from one sample in a study of beta chain features in type 1 diabetes. Expressed TCRB transcripts were sequenced after all isolated RNA was converted to cDNA. The protocol was immunoSEQ multiplex PCR, while the TCRdb copy is restricted to in-frame clones and leaves out a portion. The profile shows hundreds of thousands of clones, around 15% of them singletons. Sequencing input: central memory CD4+ T cells from blood. These receptors all stem from a man between 25 and 39 years old in good health.

There are a few counts of this clone. This chain uses TRBV11-1 with TRBJ1-5, with 11 nucleotides matching TRBD1. Trimming at V came to 7 bases and at J to 6 bases, leaving 5 bases not matched to a gene. Germline loops: CDR1 SGHAT, CDR2 FQDESV (reference sequence). This CDR3 has 14 amino acids. CDR3 amino acids: CASTGTGGSQPQHF. DNA of the CDR3: TGTGCCAGCACTGGGACAGGGGGTTCTCAGCCCCAGCATTTT. The full variable domain, rest sourced from reference TRBV11-1 and TRBJ1-5, is EAEVAQSPRYKITEKSQAVAFWCDPISGHATLYWYRQILGQGPELLVQFQDESVVDDSQLPKDRFSAERLKGVDSTLKIQPAELGDSAMYLCASTGTGGSQPQHFGDGTRLSIL.

This clone was counted a few times. The chain uses TRBV10-2 and TRBJ1-1; D is unclear. Per the germline V gene, CDR1 is WSHSY and CDR2 is SAAADI. The CDR3 runs 13 residues. Trimming took 5 bases from V and 0 from J, leaving 7 bases between them. The CDR3 bases are TGCGCCAGCAGTTTCCCAGTGAACACTGAAGCTTTCTTT. This sequence encodes CASSFPVNTEAFF.